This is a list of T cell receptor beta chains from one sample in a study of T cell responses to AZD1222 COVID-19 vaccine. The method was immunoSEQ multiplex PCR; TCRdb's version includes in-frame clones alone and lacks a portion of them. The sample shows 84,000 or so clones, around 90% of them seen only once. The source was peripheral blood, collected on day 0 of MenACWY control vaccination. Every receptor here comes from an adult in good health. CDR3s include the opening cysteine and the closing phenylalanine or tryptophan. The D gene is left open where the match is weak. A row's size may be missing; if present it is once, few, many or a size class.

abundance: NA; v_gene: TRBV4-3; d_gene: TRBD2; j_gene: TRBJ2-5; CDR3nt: TGCGCCAGCAGCCAAGATATAGTTAGCGGGGGGTTGAAGACCCAGTACTTC; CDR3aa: CASSQDIVSGGLKTQYF
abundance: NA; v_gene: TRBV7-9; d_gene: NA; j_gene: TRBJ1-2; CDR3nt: TGTGCCAGCAGCTCCCCAGGGGTCTATGGCTACACCTTC; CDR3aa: CASSSPGVYGYTF
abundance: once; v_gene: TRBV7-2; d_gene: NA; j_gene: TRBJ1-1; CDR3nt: TGTGCCAGCAGCCCGGGACGGGTTACCAACACTGAAGCTTTCTTT; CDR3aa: CASSPGRVTNTEAFF
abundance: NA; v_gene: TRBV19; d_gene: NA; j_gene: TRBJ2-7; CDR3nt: TGTGCCAGTAATGTAGGGGGATTCTCCTACGAGCAGTACTTC; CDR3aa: CASNVGGFSYEQYF
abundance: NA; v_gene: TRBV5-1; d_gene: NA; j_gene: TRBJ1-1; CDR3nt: TGCGCCAGCAGCACCGTGAACAGGCAGAACACTGAAGCTTTCTTT; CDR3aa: CASSTVNRQNTEAFF
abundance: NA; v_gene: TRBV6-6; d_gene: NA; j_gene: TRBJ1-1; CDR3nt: TGTGCCAGCAGTGCTGAGGCCGGGTGGAACACTGAAGCTTTCTTT; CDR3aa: CASSAEAGWNTEAFF
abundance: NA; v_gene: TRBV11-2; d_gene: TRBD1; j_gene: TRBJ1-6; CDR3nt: TGTGCCAGCAGCTCTGGGCGGGACAGCAAGTTT; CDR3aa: CASSSGRDSKF
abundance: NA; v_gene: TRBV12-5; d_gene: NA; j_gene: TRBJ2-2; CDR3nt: TGTGCTAGTGGTAAACAGGGAGCTCCGAACACCGGGGAGCTGTTTTTT; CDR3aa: CASGKQGAPNTGELFF
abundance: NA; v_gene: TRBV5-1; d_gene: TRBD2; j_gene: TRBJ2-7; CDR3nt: TGCGCCAGCAGCATGCTAGCGGGGGGGACCCCCGAGCAGTACTTC; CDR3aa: CASSMLAGGTPEQYF
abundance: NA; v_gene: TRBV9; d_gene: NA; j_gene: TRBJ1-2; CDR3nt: TGTGCCAGCAGCGTAGCCCCCGTGGCGGAACCTTATGGCTACACCTTC; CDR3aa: CASSVAPVAEPYGYTF
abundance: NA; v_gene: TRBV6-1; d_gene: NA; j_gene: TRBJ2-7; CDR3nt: TGTGCCAGCAGTGAACCAGACAGCTCCTACGAGCAGTACTTC; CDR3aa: CASSEPDSSYEQYF
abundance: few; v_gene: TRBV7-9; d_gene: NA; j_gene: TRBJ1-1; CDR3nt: TGTGCCAGCAGCCCCTGGGATGCTGAAGCTTTCTTT; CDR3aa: CASSPWDAEAFF
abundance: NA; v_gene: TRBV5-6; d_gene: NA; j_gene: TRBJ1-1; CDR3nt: TGTGCCAGCAGCTTGGTCCAGGGTAGCACTGAAGCTTTCTTT; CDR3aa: CASSLVQGSTEAFF
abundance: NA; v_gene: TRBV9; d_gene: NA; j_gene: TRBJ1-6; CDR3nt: TGTGCCAGCAGCGTAGATGACATACAATCTTATAATTCACCCCTCCACTTT; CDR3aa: CASSVDDIQSYNSPLHF
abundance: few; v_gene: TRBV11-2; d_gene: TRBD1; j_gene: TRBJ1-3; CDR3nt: TGTGCCAGCAGCTTAGGGACAGGGGTCGGAAACACCATATATTTT; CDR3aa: CASSLGTGVGNTIYF
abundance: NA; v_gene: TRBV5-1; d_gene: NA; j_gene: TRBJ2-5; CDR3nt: TGCGCCAGCAGCTATGGTCGAGAGACCCAGTACTTC; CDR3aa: CASSYGRETQYF
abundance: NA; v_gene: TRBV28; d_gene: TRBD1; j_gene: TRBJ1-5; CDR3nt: TGTGCCAGCAGAGACGGGACAGTTAGCAATCAGCCCCAGCATTTT; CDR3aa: CASRDGTVSNQPQHF
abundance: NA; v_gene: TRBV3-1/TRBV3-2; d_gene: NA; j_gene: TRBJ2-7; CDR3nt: TGTGCCAGCAGCCAAGACGGGGGAAGCTCCTACGAGCAGTACTTC; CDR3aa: CASSQDGGSSYEQYF
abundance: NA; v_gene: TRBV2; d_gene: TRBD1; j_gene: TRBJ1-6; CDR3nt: TGTGCCAGCAGTGCTCGGACAGGGGTTAATTCACCCCTCCACTTT; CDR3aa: CASSARTGVNSPLHF
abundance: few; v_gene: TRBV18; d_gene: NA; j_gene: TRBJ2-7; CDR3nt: TGTGCCAGCTCACCGGGCCAGAAAGCCGAGCAGTACTTC; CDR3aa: CASSPGQKAEQYF
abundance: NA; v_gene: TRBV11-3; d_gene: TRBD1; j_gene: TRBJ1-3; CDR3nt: TGTGCCAGCAGCCGAATAACAGGGGCTGGAAACACCATATATTTT; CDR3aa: CASSRITGAGNTIYF
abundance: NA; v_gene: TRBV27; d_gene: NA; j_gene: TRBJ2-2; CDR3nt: TGTGCCAGCAGTTATCGGGGTATCAACACCGGGGAGCTGTTTTTT; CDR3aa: CASSYRGINTGELFF
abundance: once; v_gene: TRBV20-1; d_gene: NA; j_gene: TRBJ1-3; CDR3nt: TGCAGTGCTCCGGACAGAAACACCATATATTTT; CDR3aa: CSAPDRNTIYF
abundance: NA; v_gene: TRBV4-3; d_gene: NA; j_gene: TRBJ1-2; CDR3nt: TGCGCCAGCAGCCAGGGAACTAACTATGGCTACACCTTC; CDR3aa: CASSQGTNYGYTF
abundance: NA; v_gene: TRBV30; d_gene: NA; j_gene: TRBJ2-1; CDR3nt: TGTGCCTGGAGTGTACTAAATGAGCAGTTCTTC; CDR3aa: CAWSVLNEQFF
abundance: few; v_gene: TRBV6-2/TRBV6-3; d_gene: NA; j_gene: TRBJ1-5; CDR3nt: TGTGCCAGCAGCCCAGGGATTTTCGGTCAGCCCCAGCATTTT; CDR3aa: CASSPGIFGQPQHF
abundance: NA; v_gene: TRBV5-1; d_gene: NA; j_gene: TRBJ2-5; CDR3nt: TGCGCCAGCAGCTTGGAAGGGGGGCGGACACAAGAGACCCAGTACTTC; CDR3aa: CASSLEGGRTQETQYF
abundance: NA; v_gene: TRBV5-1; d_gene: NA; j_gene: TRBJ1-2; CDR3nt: TGCGCCAGCAGGCCTAGCTCTAACTATGGCTACACCTTC; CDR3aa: CASRPSSNYGYTF
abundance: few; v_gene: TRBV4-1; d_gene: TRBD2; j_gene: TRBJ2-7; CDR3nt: TGCGCCAGCAGCCAGGGGACTAGCGGGGCCCTCTCCTACGAGCAGTACTTC; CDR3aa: CASSQGTSGALSYEQYF
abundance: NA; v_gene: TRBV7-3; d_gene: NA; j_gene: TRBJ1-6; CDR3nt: TGTGCCAGCAGCCAAACGGGGGGGAATTCACCCCTCCACTTT; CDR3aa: CASSQTGGNSPLHF
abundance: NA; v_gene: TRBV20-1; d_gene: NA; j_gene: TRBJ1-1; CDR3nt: TGCAGTGCTAGGAGGAACACTGAAGCTTTCTTT; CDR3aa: CSARRNTEAFF
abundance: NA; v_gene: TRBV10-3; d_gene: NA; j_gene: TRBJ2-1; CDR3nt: TGTGCCATCAGTGAAAGGTCCGATGAGCAGTTCTTC; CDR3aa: CAISERSDEQFF
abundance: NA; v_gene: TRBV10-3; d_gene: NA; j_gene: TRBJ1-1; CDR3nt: TGTGCCATCACCCCGGGGAGGGCGAACACTGAAGCTTTCTTT; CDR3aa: CAITPGRANTEAFF
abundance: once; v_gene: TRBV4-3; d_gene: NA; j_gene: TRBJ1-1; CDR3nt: TGCGCCAGCAGCCAAGATAGAGTAATCACTGAAGCTTTCTTT; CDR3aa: CASSQDRVITEAFF
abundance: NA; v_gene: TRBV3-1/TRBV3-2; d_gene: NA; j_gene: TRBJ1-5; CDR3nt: TGTGCCAGCAGCCAAGACGCGAGGGGTGGCAATCAGCCCCAGCATTTT; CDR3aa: CASSQDARGGNQPQHF
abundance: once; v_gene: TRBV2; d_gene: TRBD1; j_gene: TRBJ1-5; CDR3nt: TGTGCCAGCAGTGAAGGTGTAGGGGGCCTCAATCAGCCCCAGCATTTT; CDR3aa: CASSEGVGGLNQPQHF
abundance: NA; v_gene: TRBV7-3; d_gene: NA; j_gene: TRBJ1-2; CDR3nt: TGTGCCAGCAGCATAATTGTCAGCTATGGCTACACCTTC; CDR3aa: CASSIIVSYGYTF
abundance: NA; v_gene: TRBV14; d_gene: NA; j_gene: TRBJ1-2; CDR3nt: TGTGCCAGCAGCCAAGATTTAGGGGGGCCCTATGGCTACACCTTC; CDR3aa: CASSQDLGGPYGYTF
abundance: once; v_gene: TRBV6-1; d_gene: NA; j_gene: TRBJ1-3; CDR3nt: TGTGCCAGCAGGGAAGGGGGTTCTGGAAACACCATATATTTT; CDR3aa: CASREGGSGNTIYF
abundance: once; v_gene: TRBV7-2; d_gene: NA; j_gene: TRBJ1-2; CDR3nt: TGTGCCAGTCGGCAGGGTGCTAACTATGGCTACACCTTC; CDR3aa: CASRQGANYGYTF
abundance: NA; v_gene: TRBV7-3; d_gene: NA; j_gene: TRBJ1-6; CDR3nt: TGTGCCAGCAGCTCCTTGGGGGTTAGTTCACCCCTCTACTTT; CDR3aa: CASSSLGVSSPLYF
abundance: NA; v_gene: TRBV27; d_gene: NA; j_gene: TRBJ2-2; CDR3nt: TGTGCCAGCAGTTTTCGGGGGGCCTTTAATGCTATCTCGAACACCGGGGAGCTGTTTTTT; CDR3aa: CASSFRGAFNAISNTGELFF
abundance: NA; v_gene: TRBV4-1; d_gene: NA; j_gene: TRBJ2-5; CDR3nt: TGCGCCAGCAGCCAAGCATCCAGTCCCGAGACCCAGTACTTC; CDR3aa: CASSQASSPETQYF
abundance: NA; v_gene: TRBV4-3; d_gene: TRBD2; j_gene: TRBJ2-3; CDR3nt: TGCGCCAGCAGCCCGGGGGGGGCAGGGGATACGCAGTATTTT; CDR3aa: CASSPGGAGDTQYF
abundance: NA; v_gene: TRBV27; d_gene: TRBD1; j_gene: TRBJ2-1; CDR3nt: TGTGCCAGCAGTCCCCAGGGACAGGGGAATAATGAGCAGTTCTTC; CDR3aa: CASSPQGQGNNEQFF
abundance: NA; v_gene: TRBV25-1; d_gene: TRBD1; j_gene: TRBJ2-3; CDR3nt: TGTGCCAGCAGCGACAGGGTCACGGGAGATACGCAGTATTTT; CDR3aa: CASSDRVTGDTQYF
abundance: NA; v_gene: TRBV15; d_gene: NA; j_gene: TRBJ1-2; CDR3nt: TGTGCCACCAGCAGAGATCAGGGAGGCTATGGCTACACCTTC; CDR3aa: CATSRDQGGYGYTF
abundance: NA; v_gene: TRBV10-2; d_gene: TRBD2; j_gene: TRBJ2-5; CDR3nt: TGCGCCAGCAGTCCCTGGACTAGCGGGGGGGGACGGAAATCAGAGACCCAGTACTTC; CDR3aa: CASSPWTSGGGRKSETQYF
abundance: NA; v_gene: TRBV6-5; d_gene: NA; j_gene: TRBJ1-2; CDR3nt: TGTGCCAGCAGCCCATCGGGGGTAGGGGCCTATGGCTACACCTTC; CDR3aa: CASSPSGVGAYGYTF
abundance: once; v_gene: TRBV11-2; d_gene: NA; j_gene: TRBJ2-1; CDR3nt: TGTGCCAGCAGCTTAGTTTTCCAAAGCTCCTACAATGAGCAGTTCTTC; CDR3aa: CASSLVFQSSYNEQFF
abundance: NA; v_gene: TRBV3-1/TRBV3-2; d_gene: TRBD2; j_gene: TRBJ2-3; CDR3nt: TGTGCCAGCAGTAAACTAGCGGGGGAATTGGATACGCAGTATTTT; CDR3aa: CASSKLAGELDTQYF
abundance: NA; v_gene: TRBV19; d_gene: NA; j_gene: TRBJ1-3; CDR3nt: TGTGCCAGTAGTGGAAGAAACACCATATATTTT; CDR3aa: CASSGRNTIYF
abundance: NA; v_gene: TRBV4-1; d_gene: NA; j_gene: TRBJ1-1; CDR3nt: TGCGCCAGCAGCCAAGACAGGCTTCTCGAAGCTTTCTTT; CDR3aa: CASSQDRLLEAFF
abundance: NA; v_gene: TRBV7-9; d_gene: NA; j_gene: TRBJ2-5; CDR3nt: TGTGCCAGCAGCTTAGCCAAGGGGAGACAAGAGACCCAGTACTTC; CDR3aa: CASSLAKGRQETQYF
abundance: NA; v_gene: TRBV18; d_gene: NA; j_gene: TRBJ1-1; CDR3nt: TGTGCCAGCTCACCCCTAGACACTGAAGCTTTCTTT; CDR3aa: CASSPLDTEAFF
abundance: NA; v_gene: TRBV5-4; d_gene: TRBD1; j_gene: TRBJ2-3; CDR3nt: TGTGCCAGCAGCTTAAAGTTGGGACAGGGGGTCGATACGCAGTATTTT; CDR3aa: CASSLKLGQGVDTQYF
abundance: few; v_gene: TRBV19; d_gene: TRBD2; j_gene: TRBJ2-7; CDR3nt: TGTGCCAGTAGCCCCCTAGCGGGGGGGCGTGAGCAGTACTTC; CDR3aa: CASSPLAGGREQYF
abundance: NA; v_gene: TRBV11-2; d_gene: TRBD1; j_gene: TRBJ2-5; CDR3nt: TGTGCCAGCAGCTTAGGAGCAGGGGGCGAAGAGACCCAGTACTTC; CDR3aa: CASSLGAGGEETQYF
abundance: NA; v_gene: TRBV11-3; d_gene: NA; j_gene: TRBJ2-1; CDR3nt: TGTGCCAGCAGCTTTGATAGTAGGGGATCAAACAATGAGCAGTTCTTC; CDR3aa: CASSFDSRGSNNEQFF